Listed here is a single T cell receptor beta chain. The antigen remains unidentified. The study reverse transcribed the entire isolated RNA, so it sequenced expressed TCRB transcripts. The repertoire was sequenced with immunoSEQ multiplex PCR; TCRdb's copy has only in-frame clones and lacks some. The data contain about 27,000 clones, less than 70% of them singletons. Looked up from germline, CDR1 is MNHEY and CDR2 is SVGAGI. This CDR3 region has 12 residues. Trimming left V 8 bases short and J 12 bases short, with 17 bases between. These data originate in a study of beta chain features in type 1 diabetes. General study findings and limits: In every one of the four CD4+ subsets, TCRB CDR3s were moderately but significantly shorter in Type 1 diabetes patients.

The rearrangement joins TRBV6-5 to TRBJ2-1, with D tentatively TRBD2 (7 bases). Sequencing input: Tregs from blood. This receptor was identified in a woman in her late teens or twenties with type 1 diabetes. The CDR3 is CASGGVRGGQFF. Written as DNA, the CDR3 is TGTGCCAGCGGGGGCGTAAGGGGGGGGCAGTTCTTC.